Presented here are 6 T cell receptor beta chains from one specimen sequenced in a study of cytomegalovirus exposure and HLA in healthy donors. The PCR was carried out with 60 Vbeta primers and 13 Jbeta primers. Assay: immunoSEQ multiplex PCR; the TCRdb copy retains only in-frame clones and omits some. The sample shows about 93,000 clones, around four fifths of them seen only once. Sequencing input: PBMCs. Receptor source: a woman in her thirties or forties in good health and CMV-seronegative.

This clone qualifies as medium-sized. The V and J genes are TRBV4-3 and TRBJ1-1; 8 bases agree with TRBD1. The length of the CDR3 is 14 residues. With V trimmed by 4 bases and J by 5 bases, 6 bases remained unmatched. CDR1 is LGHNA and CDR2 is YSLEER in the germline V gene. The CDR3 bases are TGCGCCAGCAGCCCCGGACAGGGAACGACTGAAGCTTTCTTT. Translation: CASSPGQGTTEAFF.

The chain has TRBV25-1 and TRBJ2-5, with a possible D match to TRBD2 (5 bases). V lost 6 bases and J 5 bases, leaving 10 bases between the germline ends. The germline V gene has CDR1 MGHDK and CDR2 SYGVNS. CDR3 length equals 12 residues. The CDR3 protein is CASSPPGETQYF. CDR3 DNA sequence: TGTGCCAGCAGCCCACCGGGGGAGACCCAGTACTTC.

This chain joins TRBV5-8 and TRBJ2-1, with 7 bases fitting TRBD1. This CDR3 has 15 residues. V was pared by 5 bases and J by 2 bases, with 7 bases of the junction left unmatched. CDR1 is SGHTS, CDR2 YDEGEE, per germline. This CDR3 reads CASRETGYTYNEQFF. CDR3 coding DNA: TGTGCCAGCAGGGAGACAGGGTACACCTACAATGAGCAGTTCTTC.

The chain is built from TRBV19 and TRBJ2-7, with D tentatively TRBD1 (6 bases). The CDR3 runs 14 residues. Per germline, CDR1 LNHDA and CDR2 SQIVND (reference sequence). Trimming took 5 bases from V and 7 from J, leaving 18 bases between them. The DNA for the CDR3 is TGTGCCAGTAGTGGCGACAGGTGGGGACGGGAGCAGTACTTC. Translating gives CASSGDRWGREQYF.

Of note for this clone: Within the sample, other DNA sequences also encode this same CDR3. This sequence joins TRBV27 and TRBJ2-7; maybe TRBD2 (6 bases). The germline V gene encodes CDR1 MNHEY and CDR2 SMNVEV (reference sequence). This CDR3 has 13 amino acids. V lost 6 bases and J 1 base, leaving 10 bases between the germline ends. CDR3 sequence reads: CASSLGLSYEQYF. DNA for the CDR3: TGTGCCAGCAGCCTCGGACTATCCTACGAGCAGTACTTC.

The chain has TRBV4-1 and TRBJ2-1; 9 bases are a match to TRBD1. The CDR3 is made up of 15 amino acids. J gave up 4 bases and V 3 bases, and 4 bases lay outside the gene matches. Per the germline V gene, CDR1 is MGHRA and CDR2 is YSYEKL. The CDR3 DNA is TGCGCCAGCAGCCACGACAGGGGGGTGTACAATGAGCAGTTCTTC. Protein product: CASSHDRGVYNEQFF.